The clone carrying this T cell receptor (beta chain) has more than one count but fewer than ten. This entry is derived from a study of identifying expanded T cells in peripheral blood. With 0 bases removed from V and 7 bases from J, the gap between germline ends came to 2 bases. The CDR3 totals 11 residues. Using immunoSEQ multiplex PCR, the repertoire was profiled, and TCRdb retains in-frame clones only, with some absent. The sample has tens of thousands of clones, 70% to 90% seen once. Collection occurred without any documented infections or immune events in donors. The sample taken for sequencing was blood. This clonotype was sampled from a person aged 18 to 75 in good health. The chain employs TRBV5-3 and TRBJ2-1; no definite D call. TRBV5-3 is recorded as an ORF, its role being uncertain. The CDR3 DNA reads TGTGCCAGAAGCTTGGAGAATGAGCAGTTCTTC. Its protein product is CARSLENEQFF.